The present entry profiles one T cell receptor beta chain with its context. This specimen comes from a study of cytomegalovirus exposure and HLA in healthy donors. The CDR3 runs 11 residues. Trimming left V 2 bases short and J 7 bases short, with 6 bases between. Germline values: CDR1 SGHRS, CDR2 YFSETQ. PCR primers comprised 60 Vbeta and 13 Jbeta primers. Libraries were prepared by immunoSEQ multiplex PCR; TCRdb keeps only in-frame clonotypes and omits some of them. The data contain about 200,000 clones, 80% to 85% of them singletons. Sequenced material: PBMCs. This chain links TRBV5-1 with TRBJ2-5; tentative D call: TRBD1 (5 bases). This sequence originates from a woman in her late teens or twenties in good health and CMV-seronegative. In DNA form, the CDR3 reads TGCGCCAGCAGCTTTCAGGGGACCCAGTACTTC. Translating it yields CASSFQGTQYF.